This section outlines one TCR beta chain sequence together with its context. Its antigen is currently unknown. The sample comes from a study of cytomegalovirus exposure and HLA in healthy donors. Trimming took 3 bases from V and 2 from J; bases not matched to a gene: 10. Germline lookup yields CDR1 KGHSH and CDR2 LQKENI. The CDR3 length is 18 residues. PCR used 60 Vbeta primers and 13 Jbeta primers. TCRdb's table, derived via immunoSEQ multiplex PCR, lists solely in-frame clones and lacks some. The repertoire consists of more than 65,000 clones, with about 75% occurring once and the leading ten covering approximately 6%. Donors consisted of healthy bone marrow donors. At sampling all donors were nominally healthy, likely with unrecorded immune exposures. Overall study findings and caveats: Analysis was carried out at a later point, and it linked a missense DCLRE1C variant to TCR beta V- and J-gene trimming. Later work associated roughly 17,000 TCR beta sequences with HLA alleles at 0.05 false discovery rate.

The sequence derives from a female donor in good health and CMV-seronegative. Sequencing was carried out using PBMCs. This chain links TRBV18 with TRBJ2-1, with 10 bases matching TRBD2. The CDR3 loop reads CASSPGSLAGGAYNEQFF. CDR3 DNA sequence: TGTGCCAGCTCACCGGGGTCCTTAGCGGGGGGAGCCTACAATGAGCAGTTCTTC.